Below, 2 T cell receptor beta chains from the same sample are listed, as sequenced in a study of technical replicates of blood from several donors. The assay was immunoSEQ multiplex PCR, and TCRdb's table has in-frame clones only and misses some. This sample has some 80,000 clones, with about 91% found just once. The sample comprised T cells isolated from PBMCs. These receptors originate from a human donor in good health.

CDR3 sequence (DNA): TGTGCCAGCAGCCCGGGACTAGCGGGGGCCTTTAGCTCCTACGAGCAGTACTTC. This sequence encodes CASSPGLAGAFSSYEQYF. The chain is built from TRBV5-4 and TRBJ2-7, with 14 bases that match TRBD2. This CDR3 comprises 18 residues. The germline V gene encodes CDR1 SGHNT and CDR2 YYREEE (reference sequence). Trimming at V came to 4 bases and at J to 0 bases, leaving 9 bases not matched to a gene. Full variable domain (outside the CDR3, taken from reference TRBV5-4 and TRBJ2-7): ETGVTQSPTHLIKTRGQQVTLRCSSQSGHNTVSWYQQALGQGPQFIFQYYREEENGRGNFPPRFSGLQFPNYSSELNVNALELDDSALYLCASSPGLAGAFSSYEQYFGPGTRLTVT.

The chain links TRBV11-3 to TRBJ2-1, with D possibly TRBD2 on 5 matching bases. Germline V gene lookup returns CDR1 SGHNT and CDR2 YENEEA. The CDR3 loop spans 15 amino acids. V was shortened by 1 base and J by 8 bases, with 15 bases between the two germline ends. CDR3 amino acids: CASSLGASTRDEQFF. CDR3 nucleotides: TGTGCCAGCAGCTTAGGAGCTAGCACGAGGGATGAGCAGTTCTTC.